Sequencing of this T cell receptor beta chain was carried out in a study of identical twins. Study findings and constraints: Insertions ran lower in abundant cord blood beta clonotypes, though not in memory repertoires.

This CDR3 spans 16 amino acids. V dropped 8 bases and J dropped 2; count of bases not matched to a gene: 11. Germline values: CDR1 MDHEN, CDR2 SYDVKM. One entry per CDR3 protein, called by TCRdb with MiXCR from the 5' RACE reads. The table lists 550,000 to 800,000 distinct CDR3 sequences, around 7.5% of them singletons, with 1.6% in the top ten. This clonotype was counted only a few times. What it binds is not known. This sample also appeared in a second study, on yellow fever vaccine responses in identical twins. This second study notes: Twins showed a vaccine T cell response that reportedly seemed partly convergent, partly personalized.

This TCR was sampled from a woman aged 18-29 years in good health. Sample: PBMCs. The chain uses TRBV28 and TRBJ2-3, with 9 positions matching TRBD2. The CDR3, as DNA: TGTGCCAGCCCACTAATAGCGGGAGCCATCACAGATACGCAGTATTTT. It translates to CASPLIAGAITDTQYF.